Below, 6 T cell receptor beta chains from the same sample are listed, as sequenced in a study of blood T cell repertoires in COVID-19. Libraries were prepared by immunoSEQ multiplex PCR; TCRdb keeps only in-frame clonotypes and omits some of them. The table lists some 160,000 clones, approximately 80% of them singletons. The sample taken for sequencing was peripheral blood. Source of these receptors: a man aged 70 or older who had recovered from COVID-19.

This clone was recorded at least ten times. V usage is TRBV4-1 and J usage is TRBJ2-1; 11 bases align to TRBD2. Germline V gives CDR1 MGHRA, CDR2 YSYEKL. The CDR3 runs to 15 residues. V trimming: 5 bases; J trimming: 5 bases; junction bases outside the gene matches: 5. This CDR3 is CASSELGLADNEQFF. In DNA, the CDR3 is TGCGCCAGCAGCGAACTGGGACTAGCGGACAATGAGCAGTTCTTC.

This sequence joins TRBV18 and TRBJ2-1; the D gene is possibly TRBD2 (6 bases). In germline, CDR1 is KGHSH, CDR2 LQKENI. The ends were cut back, 3 bases at V and 0 bases at J, with 15 bases in the middle. The CDR3 is 17 amino acids. CDR3 residues: CASSPLLPEGSYNEQFF. CDR3 coding DNA: TGTGCCAGCTCACCCCTCCTTCCGGAGGGCTCCTACAATGAGCAGTTCTTC.

V and J are TRBV7-2 and TRBJ2-1; D call uncertain. CDR1 SGHTA and CDR2 FQGNSA come from the germline V gene. The CDR3 is made up of 13 amino acids. V was shortened by 0 bases and J by 4 bases, with 4 bases between the two germline ends. This CDR3 is CASSLAQYNEQFF. The CDR3 DNA follows: TGTGCCAGCAGCTTAGCTCAGTACAATGAGCAGTTCTTC. The variable domain in full, with the rest retrieved from reference TRBV7-2 and TRBJ2-1, is GAGVSQSPSNKVTEKGKDVELRCDPISGHTALYWYRQSLGQGLEFLIYFQGNSAPDKSGLPSDRFSAERTGGSVSTLTIQRTQQEDSAVYLCASSLAQYNEQFFGPGTRLTVL.

The rearrangement uses TRBV19 and TRBJ2-7; 7 bases match TRBD1. The length of the CDR3 is 15 residues. The ends lost 4 bases at V and 4 bases at J; junction bases unmatched: 10. The germline V gene encodes CDR1 LNHDA and CDR2 SQIVND (reference sequence). CDR3 nucleotides: TGTGCCAGTAGTAGGGGTACAGGGGATTTGTACGAGCAGTACTTC. Residues: CASSRGTGDLYEQYF. Complete variable domain (other parts from reference TRBV19 and TRBJ2-7): DGGITQSPKYLFRKEGQNVTLSCEQNLNHDAMYWYRQDPGQGLRLIYYSQIVNDFQKGDIAEGYSVSREKKESFPLTVTSAQKNPTAFYLCASSRGTGDLYEQYFGPGTRLTVT.

The V call is TRBV6-1, the J call TRBJ2-7; 10 nucleotides agree with TRBD2. The junction had 10 bases not matched to a gene; V was cut back by 0 bases and J by 2 bases. This CDR3 comprises 18 residues. CDR1 and CDR2 (germline): MNHNS, SASEGT. CDR3 DNA: TGTGCCAGCAGTGAAGCGCTTCACGGTCTAGCGGGGGCCTACGAGCAGTACTTC. Translation: CASSEALHGLAGAYEQYF.

CDR3 loop: CASRLLAGGLSGELFF. The CDR3 DNA is TGTGCCAGCAGGCTACTAGCGGGAGGATTATCCGGGGAGCTGTTTTTT. This chain joins TRBV2 and TRBJ2-2; 12 bases are a match to TRBD2. V lost 6 bases and J lost 6; bases outside the gene matches: 8. The CDR3 contains 16 residues. Germline values: CDR1 SNHLY, CDR2 FYNNEI.